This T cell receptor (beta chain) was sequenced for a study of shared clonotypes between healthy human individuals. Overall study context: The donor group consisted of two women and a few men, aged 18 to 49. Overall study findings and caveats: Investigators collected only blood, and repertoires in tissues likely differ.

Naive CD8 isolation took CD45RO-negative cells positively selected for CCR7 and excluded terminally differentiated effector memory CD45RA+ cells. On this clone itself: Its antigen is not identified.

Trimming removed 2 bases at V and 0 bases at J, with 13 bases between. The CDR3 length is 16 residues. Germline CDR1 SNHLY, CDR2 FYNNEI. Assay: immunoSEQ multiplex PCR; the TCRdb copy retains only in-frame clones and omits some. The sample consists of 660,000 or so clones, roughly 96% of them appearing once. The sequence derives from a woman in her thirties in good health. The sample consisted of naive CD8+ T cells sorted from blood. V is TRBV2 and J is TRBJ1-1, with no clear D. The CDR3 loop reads CASSEMGRAMNTEAFF. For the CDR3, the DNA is TGTGCCAGCAGTGAAATGGGAAGGGCAATGAACACTGAAGCTTTCTTT. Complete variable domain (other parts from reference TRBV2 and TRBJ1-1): EPEVTQTPSHQVTQMGQEVILRCVPISNHLYFYWYRQILGQKVEFLVSFYNNEISEKSEIFDDQFSVERPDGSNFTLKIRSTKLEDSAMYFCASSEMGRAMNTEAFFGQGTRLTVV.